This T cell receptor beta chain was obtained from a study of T cell responses to AZD1222 COVID-19 vaccine. Across the study: Pooled together were second doses at about 4 or about 12 weeks. Broader study findings: Among the donors, most were white British and more were female, and clonal diversity was possibly underestimated. The study sampled repertoires only after the peak T cell response. Nearly half of spike-specific TCRs reportedly target unmutated variant regions.

Regarding this clone: Its antigen is unidentified.

This CDR3 comprises 15 residues. Germline CDR1 is SGDLS and CDR2 is YYNGEE. Trimming removed 6 bases at V and 2 bases at J, with 17 bases between. The assay was immunoSEQ multiplex PCR, and TCRdb's table has in-frame clones only and misses some. The sample holds around 150,000 clones; roughly 89% are singletons and the top ten take about 2%. The gene calls are TRBV9 and TRBJ1-2, with D possibly matching TRBD1 (6 bases). This specimen was peripheral blood, taken on day 0 of AZD1222 vaccination. This sequence originates from an adult in good health. This chain's CDR3 is CASTRDTSANYGYTF. CDR3 nucleotide sequence: TGTGCCAGCACTCGGGACACCTCCGCAAACTATGGCTACACCTTC.